This TCR beta chain was sequenced during a study of vaccination and CD4 T cells after COVID-19 (dated by TCRdb to between 2021 and 2024). As for the study more broadly: Convalescent patients had a positive SARS-CoV-2 result on nasal swab PCR, and of these patients, several had mild disease and one had severe disease. Post-COVID blood samples from convalescent patients were collected a median of about 100 days after diagnosis, with a range of roughly 30 to 170 days. Post-vaccine blood samples were obtained a median of about 77 days after the second vaccine dose, with a range of roughly 13 to 250 days. As controls, cultures received a CEFX viral epitope pool (the positive control), an HIV-1 Nef peptide pool (the negative control), or no peptide at all. Participants received two doses of either the Pfizer-BioNTech BNT162b2 vaccine (n=8) or the Moderna mRNA-1273 vaccine (n=2). Overlapping spike peptide pools from SARS-CoV-2 and from the common cold coronaviruses HCoV-NL63, HCoV-OC43 and HCoV-229E were used as culture stimuli. In the convalescent cohort there were six males and four females, among whom were two Hispanic individuals, seven Caucasians, two Asians and one multiracial person. In 10 COVID-19 convalescent patients and a few infection-naive healthy vaccine recipients, researchers compared the spike-specific CD4+ TCR repertoire from before mRNA vaccination with the repertoire from after. Overall results and qualifications from the work: The study included relatively few convalescent patients and did not analyze early timepoints after natural infection. Although the median number of SARS-CoV-2-reactive clonotypes went up from roughly 19 after infection to about 38 after vaccination, the increase was not significant. Among convalescent patients, a median about 87% of the SARS-CoV-2-reactive clones seen after vaccination appeared only after vaccination, which suggests priming specific to the vaccine. Of the vaccine-specific clones in convalescent patients, 304 of 307, or nearly all, reacted only to SARS-CoV-2 spike and did not cross-react with common cold coronaviruses.

Libraries were prepared through PCR. At the Johns Hopkins FTIC core, DNA from the cultured CD4+ T cells underwent TCR sequencing with the Oncomine TCR Beta short-read assay. The QIAamp micro DNA kit was used to extract genomic DNA from the cultured CD4+ T cells. The Oncomine TCR Beta libraries from cultured CD4+ T cells were pooled using unique dual indexes and then sequenced on an Illumina iSeq 100. The authors processed their data as follows. Non-productive sequences were filtered out, and CDR3s that did not start with C, did not end with F or W, or were shorter than 7 amino acids were discarded. Antigen-specific clonotypes were identified using the MANAFEST web application through comparison of peptide-stimulated wells with reference and other culture wells. To be called positive, a clone needed an FDR below 0.05, an odds ratio above 5, and a productive frequency above 0.1% in at least two of three replicate wells. A clonotype counted as cross-reactive if it showed significant expansion both in the SARS-CoV-2 spike wells and in at least one common cold coronavirus spike condition. CDR3 homology was assessed with Levenshtein distances (stringdist) and unrooted phylogenetic trees (ape) in R version 3.6.1. TCRdb's own reprocessing of the public reads used fastp at Q25 and MiXCR and kept productive beta chains. CDR3 protein sequences are deduplicated, and each keeps its most common genes and DNA. TCRdb, not the original authors, processed these V and J calls. Recorded for this sample are approximately 12,000 distinct CDR3 sequences; about 50% of them occurred a single time. Clones ranked in the top ten supply 13% to 15% of the sample.

In the paper's terms, the treatment or condition label means: approximately 9-day PBMC culture with coronavirus spike peptide pools or control peptides (ViraFEST assay). To expand antigen-specific T cells with peptide pools and then pick out the expanded clonotypes through TCR sequencing, the study relied on the ViraFEST assay. The positive SARS-CoV-2 PCR tests of the convalescent patients were dated from March to December 2020, before the Alpha, Beta and Delta variants emerged in the United States. Each well held roughly 2 million PBMCs cultured in IMDM containing around 5.1% human AB serum and 9 to 10 IU/ml IL-2, with 10 ug/ml peptide pools added. On days 3 and 7, half of the culture medium was replaced with fresh IL-2-containing medium. CD4+ T cells were isolated after about 10 days of culture through negative selection using the EasySep CD4+ T cell isolation kit. Ficoll-Paque Plus gradient centrifugation was used to isolate PBMCs from whole blood, and the isolated PBMCs were then either used fresh or cryopreserved at -140C. In general, triplicate wells were set up for every culture condition.

Regarding this clonotype: Its antigen is still unknown. One end of the junction fails to match germline, which may point to a read error.

Per the germline V gene, KGHDR is the CDR1 and SFDVKD is the CDR2. Including cysteine and phenylalanine, the CDR3 has 14 amino acids. Solely the CDR3 DNA is kept, with 42 bases framed from the first base. This chain is built from TRBV24-1 and TRBJ2-5, with 7 bases matching TRBD1. Sequences were obtained from CD4+ T cells from blood, cultured in vitro. The clonotype comes from a human donor who had recovered from COVID-19. The CDR3 in this case is CATGDLKQGETQYF. The sequence in DNA is TGTGCCACCGGTGATTTGAAACAGGGGGAGACCCAGTACTTC.